One and the same sample provided the 18 T cell receptor beta chains below, sequenced in a study of neurological immune-mediated disorders. TCRdb ran MiXCR on the 5' RACE reads and lists one entry per CDR3 protein. The table shows about 36,000 distinct CDR3 sequences, with about 9.3% occurring only once. The specimen sequenced was PBMCs. The receptors originated from a woman aged 25 to 39 with HTLV-1-associated myelopathy (HAM/TSP).

In this sample, this clonotype turned up many times. The chain couples TRBV5-6 to TRBJ2-6; perhaps TRBD2 as D (6 bases). This CDR3 is 20 amino acids long. From germline, CDR1 is SGHDT and CDR2 YYEEEE. Between the trimmed V and J ends, which lost 2 bases and 0 bases, there was a span of 21 bases. This chain's CDR3 is CASSFVEFSGGSSGANVLTF. In nucleotides, the CDR3 is TGTGCCAGCAGCTTTGTAGAGTTTTCTGGGGGGAGCTCTGGGGCCAACGTCCTGACTTTC.

The V call is TRBV10-3, the J call TRBJ1-4, with TRBD1 matching over 7 bases. CDR3 length: 14 amino acids. V shed 6 bases and J 11 bases; nucleotides not matched to a gene: 12. Germline assignment: CDR1 ENHRY and CDR2 SYGVKD. The DNA of the CDR3 is TGTGCCATCAGGGAATCGGGACAGCAGGAGAAACTGTTTTTT. This sequence encodes CAIRESGQQEKLFF.

This clonotype came up many times. The chain links TRBV7-2 to TRBJ2-5, with 7 positions matching TRBD1. Looked up from germline, CDR1 is SGHTA and CDR2 is FQGNSA. V gave up 0 bases and J gave up 3 bases; unmatched junction bases: 7. This CDR3 has 16 amino acids. CDR3 residues: CASSLALRGQKETQYF. CDR3 DNA: TGTGCCAGCAGCTTAGCGCTTAGGGGACAGAAAGAGACCCAGTACTTC.

This clonotype was recorded many times. This chain links TRBV7-9 with TRBJ2-3, with 8 nucleotides matching TRBD2. The length of the CDR3 is 15 residues. The trim removed 1 base at V and 4 bases at J, leaving 4 bases unmatched. CDR1 and CDR2 (germline): SEHNR, FQNEAQ (reference sequence). The CDR3 spells CASSLGAGGADTQYF. The CDR3, as DNA: TGTGCCAGCAGCTTAGGGGCGGGGGGAGCAGATACGCAGTATTTT.

This clonotype was seen many times. V is TRBV27 and J is TRBJ1-4; D perhaps matches TRBD1 (5 bases). The CDR3 is 15 amino acids. The V end lost 4 bases, the J end lost 7 bases, and 16 bases lay between the germline ends. Germline V gene sequence: CDR1 MNHEY, CDR2 SMNVEV (reference sequence). CDR3 DNA: TGTGCCAGCAGTTCCCGCCCCGGGGGAGGTGAAAAACTGTTTTTT. Protein sequence: CASSSRPGGGEKLFF.

Judged by abundance, this clonotype is medium-sized. The chain carries TRBV20-1 and TRBJ2-7; possible D gene TRBD2, 6 bases. The CDR3 is made up of 15 amino acids. Germline CDR1 is DFQATT and CDR2 is SNEGSKA (reference sequence). V gave up 6 bases and J gave up 4 bases, with 22 bases separating them. The CDR3 here is CSAGVMEGLGYEQYF. The CDR3 bases are TGCAGTGCCGGAGTTATGGAGGGTTTAGGGTACGAGCAGTACTTC.

This clonotype has a count of ten or more. The J gene is TRBJ2-7, the V gene TRBV7-8; D perhaps matches TRBD2 (5 bases). Germline-derived CDR1 and CDR2 are SGHVS and FQNEAQ. The CDR3 sequence is 15 residues long. Trimming shortened V by 4 bases and J by 1 base, and 14 bases separated the two germline ends. The CDR3 spells CASSSQPDWSYEQYF. CDR3 coding DNA: TGTGCCAGCAGCTCCCAGCCGGACTGGTCCTACGAGCAGTACTTC.

In this sample, this clonotype turned up many times. The chain recombines TRBV15 with TRBJ1-5; D is uncertain. Germline V gene data show CDR1 as LNHNV and CDR2 as YYDKDF (reference sequence). The V gene lost 1 base and the J gene lost 0 bases, with 7 bases spanning the gap. CDR3 length equals 15 residues. CDR3 in amino acids: CATSRAQNSNQPQHF. In nucleotides, the CDR3 is TGTGCCACCAGCAGAGCACAGAATAGCAATCAGCCCCAGCATTTT.

This clonotype was detected ten times or more. The rearrangement uses TRBV5-1 and TRBJ1-3, with D hard to call. The CDR3 totals 14 residues. Trimming cost V 4 bases and J 6 bases, with 14 bases left between them. Germline V gives CDR1 SGHRS, CDR2 YFSETQ. The CDR3 coding sequence is TGCGCCAGCAGCCGTATTGGTCCCGCAAACACCATATATTTT. Its protein product is CASSRIGPANTIYF.

This clonotype has a count of ten or more. The rearrangement links TRBV7-9 to TRBJ2-7; tentatively, D is TRBD1 (6 bases). V was shortened by 2 bases and J by 5 bases, with 13 bases between the two germline ends. The CDR3 extends over 14 amino acids. From germline, CDR1 is SEHNR and CDR2 FQNEAQ (reference sequence). The CDR3 region has the DNA TGTGCCAGCAGCTTATTATCACAGGGAAACGAGCAGTACTTC. Translation gives CASSLLSQGNEQYF.

This clonotype was counted ten times or more. The genes are TRBV20-1 and TRBJ1-1, with 7 nucleotides matching TRBD1. Germline-derived CDR1 and CDR2 are DFQATT and SNEGSKA (reference sequence). The V and J ends lost 5 bases and 0 bases, in that order; junction bases with no gene match: 6. The CDR3 has 14 amino acids. CDR3 sequence: CSALPGQLNTEAFF. The CDR3 coding sequence is TGCAGTGCTCTTCCGGGACAGCTGAACACTGAAGCTTTCTTT.

This clonotype came up many times. The chain recombines TRBV6-5 with TRBJ1-5, with a weak D call TRBD1 (5 bases). Trimming removed 6 bases at V and 6 bases at J, with 15 bases between. Germline V gene sequence: CDR1 MNHEY, CDR2 SVGAGI. This CDR3 has 14 amino acids. CDR3 DNA: TGTGCCAGCAGCCTCAGGGAGAGTGCTCAGCCCCAGCATTTT. Amino acids: CASSLRESAQPQHF.

At least ten counts were recorded for this clonotype. The rearrangement links TRBV6-6 to TRBJ2-7; 9 nucleotides agree with TRBD1. The CDR3 totals 13 residues. From germline, CDR1 is MNHNY and CDR2 SVGAGI (reference sequence). V was clipped by 10 bases and J by 4 bases; unmatched bases: 8. CDR3 coding DNA: TGTGCCACATCAAGGGACAGGGATTACGAGCAGTACTTC. The encoded protein is CATSRDRDYEQYF.

This clonotype was detected ten times or more. This chain links TRBV25-1 with TRBJ1-2; maybe TRBD1 (6 bases). CDR1 MGHDK and CDR2 SYGVNS come from the germline V gene. The CDR3 length is 13 residues. Trimming removed 2 bases from V and 9 bases from J, with 13 bases in between. In DNA form, the CDR3 reads TGTGCCAGCAGTGAAAGGACAGCAGAAAGCTACACCTTC. Residues: CASSERTAESYTF.

This clonotype was observed at least ten times. V usage is TRBV20-1 and J usage is TRBJ1-2, with a weak D call TRBD1 (6 bases). V lost 6 bases and J lost 7, with 12 bases in between. Germline V lookup: CDR1 DFQATT, CDR2 SNEGSKA (reference sequence). There are 11 residues in the CDR3. The CDR3 spells CSAFLRGGYTF. The CDR3 DNA follows: TGCAGTGCCTTTCTCAGGGGTGGCTACACCTTC.

This clonotype came up many times. The chain recombines TRBV7-2 with TRBJ2-7; 9 nucleotides agree with TRBD1. The germline CDR1 and CDR2 sequences are SGHTA and FQGNSA. The CDR3 has 14 amino acids. Trimming at V came to 5 bases and at J to 3 bases, leaving 5 bases not matched to a gene. Here the CDR3 reads CASSPDRGSYEQYF. CDR3 coding DNA: TGTGCCAGCAGCCCTGACAGGGGGAGCTACGAGCAGTACTTC.

This clonotype was counted many times. J is TRBJ1-2 and V is TRBV7-2, with D uncertain. The CDR3 contains 15 residues. Per germline, CDR1 SGHTA and CDR2 FQGNSA. V dropped 1 base and J dropped 0 bases, with 9 bases sitting between them. This chain's CDR3 is CASSLGHLANYGYTF. Here the CDR3 DNA reads TGTGCCAGCAGCTTAGGACACCTAGCTAACTATGGCTACACCTTC. Combining the CDR3 with reference TRBV7-2 and TRBJ1-2 gives the whole variable domain GAGVSQSPSNKVTEKGKDVELRCDPISGHTALYWYRQSLGQGLEFLIYFQGNSAPDKSGLPSDRFSAERTGGSVSTLTIQRTQQEDSAVYLCASSLGHLANYGYTFGSGTRLTVV.

This clonotype was observed many times. The V and J genes are TRBV7-9 and TRBJ2-3, with 7 bases identical to TRBD2. The germline V gene has CDR1 SEHNR and CDR2 FQNEAQ (reference sequence). The CDR3 is 15 amino acids. V lost 2 bases, J lost 0 bases, and 2 bases stayed unmatched. The CDR3 nucleotides are TGTGCCAGCAGCTTACGACTAGCTAGCACAGATACGCAGTATTTT. It specifies CASSLRLASTDTQYF.